The 28 T cell receptor beta chains presented below share a single source sample, sequenced in a study of blood T cell repertoires in COVID-19. The protocol was immunoSEQ multiplex PCR, while the TCRdb copy is restricted to in-frame clones and leaves out a portion. The sample includes 180,000 or so clones, about 84% of them seen just once. The sequenced sample was PBMCs or T cells enriched from blood (not recorded which). The receptors stem from a woman under 40 who had recovered from COVID-19.

The V and J genes are TRBV27 and TRBJ2-1, with 11 nucleotides matching TRBD2. The length of the CDR3 is 14 residues. Germline trimming cut 8 bases from V and 6 bases from J; bases unmatched to any gene: 6. Germline loops: CDR1 MNHEY, CDR2 SMNVEV (reference sequence). This CDR3 reads CASGTSGSGNEQFF. As DNA, the CDR3 is TGTGCCAGCGGAACTAGCGGGAGTGGCAATGAGCAGTTCTTC.

The genes are TRBV18 and TRBJ2-1; D gene unclear. This CDR3 comprises 15 residues. V shed 2 bases and J shed 0 bases, with 8 bases lying between them. CDR1 KGHSH and CDR2 LQKENI come from the germline V gene. The CDR3 coding sequence is TGTGCCAGCTCACCAAGAGAGAGCTCCTACAATGAGCAGTTCTTC. Amino acid sequence: CASSPRESSYNEQFF.

This clone has a handful of counts. The genes are TRBV19 and TRBJ1-1, with 10 positions matching TRBD1. The CDR3 covers 15 residues. The germline CDR1 and CDR2 sequences are LNHDA and SQIVND (reference sequence). V was pared by 5 bases and J by 5 bases, with 8 bases of the junction left unmatched. The CDR3, as DNA: TGTGCCAGTAGTGCAAACGACAGGGGGCGGACTGAAGCTTTCTTT. This encodes CASSANDRGRTEAFF.

The chain recombines TRBV6-1 with TRBJ1-5; D gene uncertain. The CDR3 is 13 amino acids. The V end was cut by 2 bases, the J end by 4 bases, with 6 bases between. CDR1 and CDR2 (germline): MNHNS, SASEGT. The CDR3 nucleotides read TGTGCCAGCAGTGAAATATTAAATCAGCCCCAGCATTTT. Residues: CASSEILNQPQHF.

This chain links TRBV7-2 with TRBJ1-1; weak D call: TRBD1 (5 bases). Trimming shortened V by 4 bases and J by 7 bases, and 16 bases separated the two germline ends. This CDR3 region has 14 residues. The germline gives CDR1 SGHTA, CDR2 FQGNSA. DNA for the CDR3: TGTGCCAGCAGCTCCCAGGGATTGGGCGATGAAGCTTTCTTT. Translating it yields CASSSQGLGDEAFF.

CDR3 coding DNA: TGTGCCAGCAGTTACGGACAGGGGACTGGCTACACCTTC. Its protein is CASSYGQGTGYTF. J is TRBJ1-2 and V is TRBV6-5; 9 bases align to TRBD1. CDR3 length equals 13 residues. Germline assignment: CDR1 MNHEY and CDR2 SVGAGI. Trimming removed 2 bases from V and 7 bases from J; junction bases left unmatched: 2.

The chain recombines TRBV7-6 with TRBJ2-1; 8 bases are a match to TRBD2. The CDR3 is 16 residues long. After removal of 0 bases from V and 3 bases from J, the junction contained 4 bases not matched to a gene. Per germline, CDR1 SGHVS and CDR2 FNYEAQ. The CDR3 bases are TGTGCCAGCAGCTTAGCATCCAGCGGGGGCTACAATGAGCAGTTCTTC. It codes for CASSLASSGGYNEQFF. Full variable domain (outside the CDR3, taken from reference TRBV7-6 and TRBJ2-1): GAGVSQSPRYKVTKRGQDVALRCDPISGHVSLYWYRQALGQGPEFLTYFNYEAQQDKSGLPNDRFSAERPEGSISTLTIQRTEQRDSAMYRCASSLASSGGYNEQFFGPGTRLTVL.

This clone has a handful of counts. The chain joins TRBV28 to TRBJ1-1; D gene uncertain. The CDR3 loop spans 11 amino acids. Germline V gives CDR1 MDHEN, CDR2 SYDVKM. V dropped 7 bases and J dropped 10 bases, with 13 bases sitting between them. The CDR3 nucleotides are TGTGCCAGCACTATGACCTGGGCAGCTTTCTTT. Its protein is CASTMTWAAFF.

This chain connects TRBV7-9 to TRBJ2-2; TRBD2 aligns across 13 bases. The germline V gene has CDR1 SEHNR and CDR2 FQNEAQ (reference sequence). Losses at the gene ends were 5 bases for V and 3 bases for J; bases not matched to a gene: 6. The CDR3 is 17 amino acids. The DNA for the CDR3 is TGTGCCAGCAGCGCCGGACTAGCGGGAGCCGACACCGGGGAGCTGTTTTTT. Its protein is CASSAGLAGADTGELFF. Together with reference TRBV7-9 and TRBJ2-2, the CDR3 gives the full variable domain: DTGVSQNPRHKITKRGQNVTFRCDPISEHNRLYWYRQTLGQGPEFLTYFQNEAQLEKSRLLSDRFSAERPKGSFSTLEIQRTEQGDSAMYLCASSAGLAGADTGELFFGEGSRLTVL.

The gene calls are TRBV19 and TRBJ2-5; no reliable D call. Trimming left V 7 bases short and J 3 bases short, with 21 bases between. The CDR3 extends over 16 amino acids. Germline assignment: CDR1 LNHDA and CDR2 SQIVND (reference sequence). The chain's CDR3 is CASTDSKREAKETQYF. The CDR3 nucleotides are TGTGCCAGTACCGACTCGAAGAGAGAGGCCAAAGAGACCCAGTACTTC.

V is TRBV7-9 and J is TRBJ1-1, with D possibly being TRBD1 (6 bases). The CDR3 loop spans 15 amino acids. The germline CDR1 and CDR2 sequences are SEHNR and FQNEAQ (reference sequence). Trimming left V 0 bases short and J 2 bases short, with 10 bases between. CDR3 protein: CASSLAVDRNTEAFF. CDR3 nucleotides: TGTGCCAGCAGCTTAGCGGTGGACAGAAACACTGAAGCTTTCTTT.

The chain combines TRBV6-6 with TRBJ2-7, with 10 bases lining up with TRBD2. Germline trimming cut 2 bases from V and 4 bases from J; bases unmatched to any gene: 5. Germline V gives CDR1 MNHNY, CDR2 SVGAGI (reference sequence). The CDR3 totals 15 residues. CDR3 DNA: TGTGCCAGCAGTTACGAAGCGGGAGGGGGGTACGAGCAGTACTTC. Its translation is CASSYEAGGGYEQYF.

This chain connects TRBV25-1 to TRBJ1-2, with D possibly matching TRBD1 (5 bases). The CDR3 sequence is 14 residues long. Trimming pared 3 bases from V and 4 bases from J, leaving 12 bases between. CDR1 is MGHDK and CDR2 is SYGVNS in the germline V gene. This CDR3 is CASSEGHGLYGYTF. The CDR3 DNA sequence: TGTGCCAGCAGTGAGGGGCACGGTCTCTATGGCTACACCTTC.

The chain couples TRBV11-2 to TRBJ1-2; no firm D call. The CDR3 is made up of 15 amino acids. The V end was cut by 1 base, the J end by 1 base, with 10 bases between. CDR1 is SGHAT, CDR2 FQNNGV, per germline. The CDR3 region has the DNA TGTGCCAGCAGCTTAGCTACTCCGGGTAACTATGGCTACACCTTC. It is translated as CASSLATPGNYGYTF.

The chain is built from TRBV19 and TRBJ2-1; D unresolved. CDR3 size: 13 residues. V was trimmed by 2 bases and J by 10 bases, leaving 12 bases between them. CDR1 and CDR2 (germline): LNHDA, SQIVND (reference sequence). The CDR3: CASSINDAGEQFF. The CDR3 DNA sequence: TGTGCCAGTAGTATAAATGACGCCGGGGAGCAGTTCTTC.

This rearrangement joins TRBV5-4 to TRBJ2-5; D perhaps matches TRBD1 (6 bases). V shed 1 base and J shed 1 base, with 14 bases lying between them. The V gene's germline CDR1 is SGHNT and CDR2 YYREEE (reference sequence). The CDR3 is made up of 16 amino acids. This chain's CDR3 is CASSLWGSGVQETQYF. Written as DNA, the CDR3 is TGTGCCAGCAGCTTGTGGGGGTCAGGGGTCCAAGAGACCCAGTACTTC.

The gene calls are TRBV21-1 and TRBJ1-4; the table's D call, TRBD1, was not checked against the DNA. TRBV21-1 is a documented pseudogene. The CDR3 runs 18 residues. The CDR3 DNA sequence: TGTGCCAGCAGCGTACCCCGGGACAGGGGCAAAGGGAATGAAAAACTGTTTTTT. Translating it yields CASSVPRDRGKGNEKLFF.

V gene TRBV15 combines with J gene TRBJ1-4, with TRBD1 matching over 7 bases. After removal of 4 bases from V and 4 bases from J, the junction contained 9 bases not matched to a gene. Germline V gene sequence: CDR1 LNHNV, CDR2 YYDKDF (reference sequence). CDR3 length equals 16 residues. The chain's CDR3 is CATSIGDGTVNEKLFF. DNA of the CDR3: TGTGCCACCAGCATCGGCGACGGGACAGTTAATGAAAAACTGTTTTTT. Using reference TRBV15 and TRBJ1-4 for the parts outside the CDR3, the full variable domain is DAMVIQNPRYQVTQFGKPVTLSCSQTLNHNVMYWYQQKSSQAPKLLFHYYDKDFNNEADTPDNFQSRRPNTSFCFLDIRSPGLGDTAMYLCATSIGDGTVNEKLFFGSGTQLSVL.

The chain employs TRBV6-4 and TRBJ2-1; D is ambiguous. The CDR3 length is 20 residues. Germline values: CDR1 MRHNA, CDR2 SNTAGT. Trimming left V 6 bases short and J 0 bases short, with 27 bases between. The CDR3: CASRLLITNLGHYSYNEQFF. The CDR3, as DNA: TGTGCCAGCAGACTTCTAATTACAAATCTAGGTCATTACTCCTACAATGAGCAGTTCTTC.

CDR3: CASSTIARLAGAVEQYF. DNA for the CDR3: TGTGCCAGTAGTACCATTGCCAGACTAGCGGGAGCGGTGGAGCAGTACTTC. The chain employs TRBV19 and TRBJ2-7; 12 bases are a match to TRBD2. V dropped 4 bases and J dropped 7; count of bases not matched to a gene: 14. CDR3 length: 17 residues. CDR1 and CDR2 (germline): LNHDA, SQIVND (reference sequence).

CDR3 sequence reads: CASSMSSVLLAQPQHF. The CDR3 nucleotides read TGTGCCAGTAGTATGTCCTCAGTTTTGCTCGCTCAGCCCCAGCATTTT. V is TRBV19 and J is TRBJ1-5; D is uncertain. Trimming cost V 3 bases and J 6 bases, with 18 bases left between them. The CDR3 runs to 16 residues. From germline, CDR1 is LNHDA and CDR2 SQIVND (reference sequence).

The chain couples TRBV5-1 to TRBJ2-1, with a weak D call TRBD1 (6 bases). V lost 6 bases, J lost 9 bases, and 19 bases lay in between. The CDR3 is made up of 14 amino acids. Germline loops: CDR1 SGHRS, CDR2 YFSETQ. CDR3 region: CASTSLTLGGEQFF. CDR3 DNA sequence: TGCGCCAGCACTTCCCTCACACTAGGGGGTGAGCAGTTCTTC. Combining the CDR3 with reference TRBV5-1 and TRBJ2-1 gives the whole variable domain KAGVTQTPRYLIKTRGQQVTLSCSPISGHRSVSWYQQTPGQGLQFLFEYFSETQRNKGNFPGRFSGRQFSNSRSEMNVSTLELGDSALYLCASTSLTLGGEQFFGPGTRLTVL.

The genes are TRBV2 and TRBJ1-5; no firm D call. The V end lost 7 bases, the J end lost 4 bases, and 11 bases lay between the germline ends. Germline V gives CDR1 SNHLY, CDR2 FYNNEI. There are 13 residues in the CDR3. The CDR3 loop is CASTWARNQPQHF. The CDR3 nucleotides read TGTGCCAGCACCTGGGCCAGAAATCAGCCCCAGCATTTT.

This clone has a single count. The genes are TRBV19 and TRBJ1-1; no firm D call. Trimming removed 3 bases from V and 1 base from J, with 9 bases in between. Germline V gene data show CDR1 as LNHDA and CDR2 as SQIVND (reference sequence). The CDR3 consists of 14 residues. The CDR3 sequence: CASSMAVSNTEAFF. CDR3 coding DNA: TGTGCCAGTAGTATGGCGGTTTCGAACACTGAAGCTTTCTTT.

This clone has at least ten counts. The chain combines TRBV7-9 with TRBJ2-7, with 9 bases fitting TRBD1. Germline V gives CDR1 SEHNR, CDR2 FQNEAQ (reference sequence). V shed 5 bases, J shed 1 base, and the junction held 6 bases outside the gene matches. CDR3 size: 15 residues. CDR3 amino acids: CASSAPGTGSYEQYF. CDR3 bases: TGTGCCAGCAGCGCCCCCGGGACAGGGTCCTACGAGCAGTACTTC.

This clone appeared a single time. Written as DNA, the CDR3 is TGTGCCAGCAGTCCCTTCACAGATACGCAGTATTTT. Protein: CASSPFTDTQYF. V is TRBV12-3 or TRBV12-4 and J is TRBJ2-3, with D unresolved. V dropped 5 bases and J dropped 2 bases, with 5 bases sitting between them. The CDR3 extends over 12 amino acids.

V gene TRBV29-1 combines with J gene TRBJ2-1; a possible D gene is TRBD1 (6 bases). Trimming left V 6 bases short and J 3 bases short, with 18 bases between. CDR3 length equals 15 residues. Germline assignment: CDR1 SQVTM and CDR2 ANQGSEA. The CDR3 DNA reads as TGCAGCGTCCACCGGGGTGAAGGGGGCTACAATGAGCAGTTCTTC. As protein: CSVHRGEGGYNEQFF.

This chain joins TRBV7-2 and TRBJ2-7, with D perhaps matching TRBD2 (6 bases). Looked up from germline, CDR1 is SGHTA and CDR2 is FQGNSA. The V and J ends lost 2 bases and 2 bases respectively, with 22 bases between them. CDR3 length: 18 residues. As DNA, the CDR3 is TGTGCCAGCAGCTTAAACACTCACCGGGGGACGGTAACCTACGAGCAGTACTTC. It is translated as CASSLNTHRGTVTYEQYF.